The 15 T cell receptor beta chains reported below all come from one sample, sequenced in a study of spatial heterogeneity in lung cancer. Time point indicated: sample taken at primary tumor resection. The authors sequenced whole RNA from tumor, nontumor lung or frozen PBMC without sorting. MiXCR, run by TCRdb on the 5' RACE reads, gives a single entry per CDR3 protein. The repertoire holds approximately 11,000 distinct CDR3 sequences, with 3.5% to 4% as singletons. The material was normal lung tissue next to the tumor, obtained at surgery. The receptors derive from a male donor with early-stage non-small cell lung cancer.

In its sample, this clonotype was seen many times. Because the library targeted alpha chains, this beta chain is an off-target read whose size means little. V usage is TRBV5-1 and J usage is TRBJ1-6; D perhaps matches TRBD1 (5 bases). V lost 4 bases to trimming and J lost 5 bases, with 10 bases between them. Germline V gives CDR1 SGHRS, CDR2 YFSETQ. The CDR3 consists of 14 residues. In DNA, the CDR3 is TGCGCCAGCAGCACGCAGGGTGATAATTCACCCCTCCACTTT. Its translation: CASSTQGDNSPLHF.

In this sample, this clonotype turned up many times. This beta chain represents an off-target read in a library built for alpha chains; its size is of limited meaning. The CDR3 DNA is TGCAGCGTTGCCGGACAGGGGGACACCGGGGAGCTGTTTTTT. It encodes CSVAGQGDTGELFF. This chain joins TRBV29-1 and TRBJ2-2, with 10 bases identical to TRBD1. This CDR3 contains 14 residues. V lost 4 bases and J lost 3; bases outside the gene matches: 2. CDR1 and CDR2 from the germline V gene are SQVTM and ANQGSEA.

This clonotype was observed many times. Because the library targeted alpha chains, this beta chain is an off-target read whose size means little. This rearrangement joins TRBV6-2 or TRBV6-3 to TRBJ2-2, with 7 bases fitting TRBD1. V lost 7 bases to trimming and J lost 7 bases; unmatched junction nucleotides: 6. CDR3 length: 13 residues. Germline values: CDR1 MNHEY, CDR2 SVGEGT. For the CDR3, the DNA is TGTGCCAGCAAGGGGGCTGTCGGCGGGGAGCTGTTTTTT. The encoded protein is CASKGAVGGELFF.

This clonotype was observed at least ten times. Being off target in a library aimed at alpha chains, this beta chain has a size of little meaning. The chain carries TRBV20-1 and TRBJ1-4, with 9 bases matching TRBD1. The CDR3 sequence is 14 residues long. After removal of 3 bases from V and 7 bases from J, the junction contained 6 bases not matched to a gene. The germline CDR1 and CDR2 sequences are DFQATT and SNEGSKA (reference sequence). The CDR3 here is CSARRGQGVEKLFF. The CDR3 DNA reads TGCAGTGCTAGGAGGGGACAGGGAGTTGAAAAACTGTTTTTT.

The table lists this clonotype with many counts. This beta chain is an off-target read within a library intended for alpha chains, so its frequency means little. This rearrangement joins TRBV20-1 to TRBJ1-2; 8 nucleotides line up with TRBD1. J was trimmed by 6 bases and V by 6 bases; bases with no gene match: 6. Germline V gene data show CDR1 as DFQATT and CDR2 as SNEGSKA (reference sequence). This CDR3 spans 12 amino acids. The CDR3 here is CSATDRGDGYTF. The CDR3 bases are TGCAGTGCGACAGACAGGGGTGATGGCTACACCTTC.

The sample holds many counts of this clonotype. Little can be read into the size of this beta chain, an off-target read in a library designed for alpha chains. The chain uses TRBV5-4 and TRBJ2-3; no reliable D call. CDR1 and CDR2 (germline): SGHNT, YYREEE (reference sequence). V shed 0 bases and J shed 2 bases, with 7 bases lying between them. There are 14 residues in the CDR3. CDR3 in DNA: TGTGCCAGCAGCTTGGAGCAGACCACAGATACGCAGTATTTT. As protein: CASSLEQTTDTQYF.

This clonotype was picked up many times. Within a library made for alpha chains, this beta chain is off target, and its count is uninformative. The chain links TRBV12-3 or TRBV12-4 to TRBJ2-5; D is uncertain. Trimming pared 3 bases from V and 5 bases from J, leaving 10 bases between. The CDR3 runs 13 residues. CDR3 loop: CASSLAGSETQYF. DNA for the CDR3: TGTGCCAGCAGTTTGGCAGGTAGTGAGACCCAGTACTTC.

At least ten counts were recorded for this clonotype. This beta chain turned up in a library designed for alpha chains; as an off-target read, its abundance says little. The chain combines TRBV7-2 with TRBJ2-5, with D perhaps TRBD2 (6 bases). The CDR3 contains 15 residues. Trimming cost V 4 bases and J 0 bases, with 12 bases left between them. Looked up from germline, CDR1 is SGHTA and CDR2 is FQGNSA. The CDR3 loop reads CASSSGGEYQETQYF. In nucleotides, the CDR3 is TGTGCCAGCAGCTCCGGGGGAGAGTACCAAGAGACCCAGTACTTC.

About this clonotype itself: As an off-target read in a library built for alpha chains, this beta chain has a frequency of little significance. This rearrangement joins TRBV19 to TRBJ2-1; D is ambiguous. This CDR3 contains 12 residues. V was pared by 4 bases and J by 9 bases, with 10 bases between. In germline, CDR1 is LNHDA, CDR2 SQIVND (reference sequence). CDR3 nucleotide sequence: TGTGCCAGTAGTAGGAATCACAGTGAGCAGTTCTTC. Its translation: CASSRNHSEQFF.

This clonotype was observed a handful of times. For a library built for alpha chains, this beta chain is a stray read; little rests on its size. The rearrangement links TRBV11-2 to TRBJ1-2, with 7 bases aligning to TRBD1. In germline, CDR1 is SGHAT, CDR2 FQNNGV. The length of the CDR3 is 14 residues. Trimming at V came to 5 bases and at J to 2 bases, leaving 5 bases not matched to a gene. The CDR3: CASSPQGGNYGYTF. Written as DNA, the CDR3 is TGTGCCAGCAGCCCCCAGGGGGGCAACTATGGCTACACCTTC.

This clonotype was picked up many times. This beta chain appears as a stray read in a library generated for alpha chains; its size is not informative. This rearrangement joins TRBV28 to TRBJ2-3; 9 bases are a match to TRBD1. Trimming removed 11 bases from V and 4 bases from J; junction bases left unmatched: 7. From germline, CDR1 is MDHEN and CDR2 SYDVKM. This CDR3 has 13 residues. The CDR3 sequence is CAGGTGWADTQYF. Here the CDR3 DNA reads TGTGCCGGCGGGACAGGGTGGGCAGATACGCAGTATTTT.

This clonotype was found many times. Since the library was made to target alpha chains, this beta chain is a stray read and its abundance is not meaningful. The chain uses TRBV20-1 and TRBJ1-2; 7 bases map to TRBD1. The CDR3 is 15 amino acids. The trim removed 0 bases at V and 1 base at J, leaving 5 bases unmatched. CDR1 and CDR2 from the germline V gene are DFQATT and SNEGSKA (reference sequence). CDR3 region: CSARDETGSNYGYTF. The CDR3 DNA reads TGCAGTGCTAGAGATGAGACAGGGAGTAACTATGGCTACACCTTC.

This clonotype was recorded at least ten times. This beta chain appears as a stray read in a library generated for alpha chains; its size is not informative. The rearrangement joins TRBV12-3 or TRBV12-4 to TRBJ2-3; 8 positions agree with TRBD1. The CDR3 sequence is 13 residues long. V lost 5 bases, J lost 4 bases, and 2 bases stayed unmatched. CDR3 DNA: TGTGCCAGCAGTCGGGACAGGTCAGATACGCAGTATTTT. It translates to CASSRDRSDTQYF.

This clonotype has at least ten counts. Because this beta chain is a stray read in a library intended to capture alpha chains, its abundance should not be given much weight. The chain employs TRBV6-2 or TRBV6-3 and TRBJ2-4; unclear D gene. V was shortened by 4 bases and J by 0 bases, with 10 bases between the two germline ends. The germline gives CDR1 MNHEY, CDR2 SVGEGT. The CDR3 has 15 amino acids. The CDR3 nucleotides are TGTGCCAGCAGTTCAGTGGGTCAAGCCAAAAACATTCAGTACTTC. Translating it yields CASSSVGQAKNIQYF.

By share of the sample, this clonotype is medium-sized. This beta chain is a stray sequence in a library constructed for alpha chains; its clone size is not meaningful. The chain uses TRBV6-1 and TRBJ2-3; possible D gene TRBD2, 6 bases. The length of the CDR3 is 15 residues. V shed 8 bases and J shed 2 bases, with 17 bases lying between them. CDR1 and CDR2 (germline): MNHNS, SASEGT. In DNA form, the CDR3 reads TGTGCCAGCTCTAGACTAGACCTGAACACAGATACGCAGTATTTT. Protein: CASSRLDLNTDTQYF.